This T cell receptor (beta chain) stems from a study of blood T cell repertoires in COVID-19. In the study overall: Both acute and convalescent COVID-19 samples were obtained from the United States, Italy and Spain. PBMCs, B-cell-depleted T cells, or T cells were the source of the cDNA or gDNA that made up the material.

Original processing notes: The authors estimated nucleated cell counts from reference gene primer amplification. TCRdb's table, derived via immunoSEQ multiplex PCR, lists solely in-frame clones and lacks some. The DNA gave D and trimming, while V, J and clone size come from that table. The repertoire holds approximately 160,000 clones, with about nine tenths as singletons. V was shortened by 7 bases and J by 8 bases, with 12 bases between the two germline ends. The germline V gene has CDR1 WSHSY and CDR2 SAAADI. The CDR3 spans 12 residues. The rearrangement joins TRBV10-2 to TRBJ2-1, with a possible D match to TRBD2 (5 bases). The TCR sequence derives from a man in his sixties with active or convalescent COVID-19. Sequenced input: peripheral blood. CDR3 loop: CASIRGNYEQFF. Written as DNA, the CDR3 is TGCGCCAGCATAAGAGGGAACTATGAGCAGTTCTTC.